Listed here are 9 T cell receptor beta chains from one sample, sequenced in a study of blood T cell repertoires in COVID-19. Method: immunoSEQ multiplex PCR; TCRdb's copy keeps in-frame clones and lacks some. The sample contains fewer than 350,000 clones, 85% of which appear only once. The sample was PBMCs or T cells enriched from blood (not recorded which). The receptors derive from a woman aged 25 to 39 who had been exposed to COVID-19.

The chain's CDR3 is CASSEGGGLNNEQFF. The DNA for the CDR3 is TGTGCCAGCAGTGAAGGGGGCGGACTAAACAATGAGCAGTTCTTC. The chain carries TRBV2 and TRBJ2-1; TRBD2 is a possible D gene (6 bases). Between the trimmed V and J ends, which lost 1 base and 5 bases, there was a span of 12 bases. The CDR3 loop spans 15 amino acids. Per germline, CDR1 SNHLY and CDR2 FYNNEI.

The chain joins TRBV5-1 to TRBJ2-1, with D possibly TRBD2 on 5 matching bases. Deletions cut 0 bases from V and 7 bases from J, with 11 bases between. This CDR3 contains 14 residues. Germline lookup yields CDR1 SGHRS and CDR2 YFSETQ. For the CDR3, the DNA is TGCGCCAGCAGCTTGGCCGGGGTGGGGAATGAGCAGTTCTTC. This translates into CASSLAGVGNEQFF.

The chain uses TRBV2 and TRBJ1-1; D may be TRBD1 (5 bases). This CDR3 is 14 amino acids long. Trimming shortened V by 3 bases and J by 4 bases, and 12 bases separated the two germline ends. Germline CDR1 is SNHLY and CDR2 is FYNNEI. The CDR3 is CASSDDLGGTEAFF. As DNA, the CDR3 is TGTGCCAGCAGTGACGACCTCGGGGGCACTGAAGCTTTCTTT.

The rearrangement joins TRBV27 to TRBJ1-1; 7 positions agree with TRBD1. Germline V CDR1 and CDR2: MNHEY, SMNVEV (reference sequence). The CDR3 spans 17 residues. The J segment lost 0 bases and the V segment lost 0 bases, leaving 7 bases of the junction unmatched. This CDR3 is CASSLSGGWGLNTEAFF. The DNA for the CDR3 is TGTGCCAGCAGTTTATCAGGGGGCTGGGGTTTGAACACTGAAGCTTTCTTT.

This CDR3 reads CASSSDREPFHYGYTF. CDR3 DNA sequence: TGTGCCAGCAGTAGCGACAGGGAACCCTTCCACTATGGCTACACCTTC. The rearrangement joins TRBV28 to TRBJ1-2; 7 nucleotides match TRBD1. CDR1 MDHEN and CDR2 SYDVKM come from the germline V gene. The CDR3 spans 16 residues. Trimming removed 5 bases from V and 3 bases from J; junction bases left unmatched: 12.

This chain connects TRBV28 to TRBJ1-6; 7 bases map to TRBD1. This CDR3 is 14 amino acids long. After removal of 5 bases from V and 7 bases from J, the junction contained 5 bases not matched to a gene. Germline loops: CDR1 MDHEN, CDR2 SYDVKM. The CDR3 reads CASSRGGLNSPLHF. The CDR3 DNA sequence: TGTGCCAGCAGTCGAGGGGGCTTAAATTCACCCCTCCACTTT. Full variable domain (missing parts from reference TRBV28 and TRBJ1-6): DVKVTQSSRYLVKRTGEKVFLECVQDMDHENMFWYRQDPGLGLRLIYFSYDVKMKEKGDIPEGYSVSREKKERFSLILESASTNQTSMYLCASSRGGLNSPLHFGNGTRLTVT.

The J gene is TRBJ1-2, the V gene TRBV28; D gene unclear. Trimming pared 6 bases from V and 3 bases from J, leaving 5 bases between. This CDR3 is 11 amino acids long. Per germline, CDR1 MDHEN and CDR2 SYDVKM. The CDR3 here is CASSPDYGYTF. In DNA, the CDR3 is TGTGCCAGCAGCCCGGACTATGGCTACACCTTC.

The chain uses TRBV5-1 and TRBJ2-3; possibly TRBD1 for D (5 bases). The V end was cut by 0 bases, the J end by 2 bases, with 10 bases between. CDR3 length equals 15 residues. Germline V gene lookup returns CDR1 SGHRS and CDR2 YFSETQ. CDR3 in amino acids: CASSLVGRVTDTQYF. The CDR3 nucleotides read TGCGCCAGCAGCTTGGTAGGCAGGGTCACAGATACGCAGTATTTT.

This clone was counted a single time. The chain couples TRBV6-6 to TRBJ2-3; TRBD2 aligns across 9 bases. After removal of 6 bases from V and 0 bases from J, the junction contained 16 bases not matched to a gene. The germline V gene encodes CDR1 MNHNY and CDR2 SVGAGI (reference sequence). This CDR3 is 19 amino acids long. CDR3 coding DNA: TGTGCCAGCAGCTCTAGCGGGATTTTAGGGTTCGACAGCACAGATACGCAGTATTTT. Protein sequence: CASSSSGILGFDSTDTQYF.